This T cell receptor (beta chain) is drawn from a study of OX40 agonist ivuxolimab in advanced cancers. V was trimmed by 4 bases and J by 2 bases, leaving 10 bases between them. Per the germline V gene, CDR1 is SGHKS and CDR2 is YYEKEE (reference sequence). There are 14 residues in the CDR3. Repertoires were generated with immunoSEQ multiplex PCR, while TCRdb's copy carries only in-frame clones and drops some. Of about 79,000 clones in the sample, approximately 85% were seen once. This clone has a single count. The sequence came from an adult with an advanced solid tumor such as melanoma, head and neck, liver or kidney cancer. Sample: CD4+ or CD8+ T cells sorted from blood, taken in a trial of the OX40 agonist ivuxolimab. V usage is TRBV5-5 and J usage is TRBJ1-5, with D possibly TRBD1 on 6 matching bases. CDR3 nucleotide sequence: TGTGCCAGCAGCCGACAGGCGGGCAATCAGCCCCAGCATTTT. Protein: CASSRQAGNQPQHF.